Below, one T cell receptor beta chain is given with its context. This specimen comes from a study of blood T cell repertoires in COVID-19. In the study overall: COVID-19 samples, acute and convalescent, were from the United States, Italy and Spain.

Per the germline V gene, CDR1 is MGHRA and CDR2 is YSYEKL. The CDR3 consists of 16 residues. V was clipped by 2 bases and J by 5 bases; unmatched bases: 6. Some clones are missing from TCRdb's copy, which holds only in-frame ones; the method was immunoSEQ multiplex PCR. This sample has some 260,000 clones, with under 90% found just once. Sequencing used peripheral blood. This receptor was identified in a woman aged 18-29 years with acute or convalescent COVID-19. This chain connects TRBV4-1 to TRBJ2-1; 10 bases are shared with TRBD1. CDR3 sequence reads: CASSQLSGQGDNEQFF. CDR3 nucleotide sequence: TGCGCCAGCAGCCAATTGAGTGGACAGGGGGACAATGAGCAGTTCTTC.